Shown below are 28 T cell receptor beta chains from a single sample sequenced in a study of blood T cell repertoires in COVID-19. Profiling relied on immunoSEQ multiplex PCR, and the TCRdb table lists in-frame clones only, not all of them. The sample lists 95,000 to 150,000 clones; roughly 78% were seen once. Sequencing was performed on peripheral blood. These receptors were taken from a man in his 60s with active or convalescent COVID-19.

The chain combines TRBV19 with TRBJ2-7; D might be TRBD2 (6 bases). The germline V and J ends were trimmed by 3 bases and 2 bases, with 14 bases remaining between them. CDR1 and CDR2 (germline): LNHDA, SQIVND (reference sequence). The CDR3 sequence is 15 residues long. The CDR3 here is CASSIMGGRPYEQYF. The CDR3 nucleotides read TGTGCCAGTAGTATCATGGGAGGCAGACCCTACGAGCAGTACTTC.

This clone was seen a few times. This chain links TRBV4-1 with TRBJ2-1; 8 bases align to TRBD2. Per the germline V gene, CDR1 is MGHRA and CDR2 is YSYEKL. Trimming removed 0 bases from V and 4 bases from J; junction bases left unmatched: 5. The CDR3 spans 16 residues. CDR3 sequence: CASSQEYSGSYNEQFF. In DNA, the CDR3 is TGCGCCAGCAGCCAAGAATACAGCGGGAGTTACAATGAGCAGTTCTTC.

The chain employs TRBV7-9 and TRBJ2-7; the D gene is possibly TRBD2 (5 bases). V was cut by 5 bases and J by 0 bases, with 11 bases left in between. CDR3 size: 14 residues. CDR1 and CDR2 (germline): SEHNR, FQNEAQ (reference sequence). CDR3 amino acids: CASSMDSASYEQYF. The CDR3 DNA is TGTGCCAGCAGCATGGACTCGGCCTCCTACGAGCAGTACTTC.

This chain joins TRBV7-3 and TRBJ2-7; 9 bases agree with TRBD1. The CDR3 has 15 amino acids. Germline values: CDR1 SGHTA, CDR2 FQGTGA. V lost 3 bases to trimming and J lost 3 bases; unmatched junction nucleotides: 6. CDR3 sequence reads: CASSLGQGNSYEQYF. The CDR3, as DNA: TGTGCCAGCAGCTTGGGACAGGGCAACAGCTACGAGCAGTACTTC.

This clone was recorded once. This chain links TRBV2 with TRBJ1-5; D is undetermined. V was trimmed by 5 bases and J by 1 base, leaving 9 bases between them. CDR3 length equals 14 residues. Per germline, CDR1 SNHLY and CDR2 FYNNEI. This CDR3 is CASSRTGSNQPQHF. DNA for the CDR3: TGTGCCAGCAGTCGGACGGGAAGCAATCAGCCCCAGCATTTT.

The chain uses TRBV24-1 and TRBJ2-3, with D possibly matching TRBD1 (6 bases). The CDR3 sequence is 15 residues long. Trimming left V 2 bases short and J 5 bases short, with 13 bases between. The germline V gene has CDR1 KGHDR and CDR2 SFDVKD. The CDR3 nucleotides are TGTGCCACCAGTGATTCTAAACCGACAGGAGATACGCAGTATTTT. It encodes CATSDSKPTGDTQYF.

This clone was seen more than once but under ten times. The sample holds other DNA sequences that translate to the same CDR3. The CDR3 DNA is TGTGCCTGGAGTGTACGGGGGTACGAGCAGTACTTC. Its translation is CAWSVRGYEQYF. The J gene is TRBJ2-7, the V gene TRBV30; a weak D match, TRBD2 (6 bases). The CDR3 is made up of 12 amino acids. The V end was cut by 0 bases, the J end by 4 bases, with 7 bases between. Germline V gene sequence: CDR1 GTSNPN, CDR2 SVGIG (reference sequence).

The V gene is TRBV5-4, the J gene TRBJ2-5, with 8 bases that match TRBD1. Per germline, CDR1 SGHNT and CDR2 YYREEE (reference sequence). The CDR3 extends over 13 amino acids. J gave up 4 bases and V 4 bases, and 3 bases lay outside the gene matches. The CDR3 sequence is CASSTRGPETQYF. The CDR3 nucleotides are TGTGCCAGCAGCACCAGGGGGCCAGAGACCCAGTACTTC.

A note on this clone: The same CDR3 is also encoded by other DNA sequences in this sample. This chain uses TRBV11-2 with TRBJ1-1; D may be TRBD1 (6 bases). The V and J ends lost 3 bases and 4 bases respectively, with 9 bases between them. CDR3 length: 13 amino acids. Per germline, CDR1 SGHAT and CDR2 FQNNGV. CDR3: CASSLTGGTEAFF. In DNA, the CDR3 is TGTGCCAGCAGCTTGACAGGAGGCACTGAAGCTTTCTTT. Based on the CDR3 plus reference TRBV11-2 and TRBJ1-1, the full variable domain is EAGVAQSPRYKIIEKRQSVAFWCNPISGHATLYWYQQILGQGPKLLIQFQNNGVVDDSQLPKDRFSAERLKGVDSTLKIQPAKLEDSAVYLCASSLTGGTEAFFGQGTRLTVV.

CDR3 sequence (DNA): TGCGCCAGCAGCCAGGCTACAGCGGGCAACAATGAGCAGTTCTTC. Encoded protein: CASSQATAGNNEQFF. The chain uses TRBV4-1 and TRBJ2-1, with D perhaps TRBD2 (6 bases). The CDR3 length is 15 residues. In germline, CDR1 is MGHRA, CDR2 YSYEKL. V lost 3 bases, J lost 5 bases, and 14 bases lay in between.

This chain connects TRBV2 to TRBJ2-7, with 12 bases that match TRBD2. Losses at the gene ends were 7 bases for V and 6 bases for J; bases not matched to a gene: 10. Germline loops: CDR1 SNHLY, CDR2 FYNNEI. The CDR3 runs 15 residues. CDR3 DNA: TGTGCCAGCACCACGGGGACTAGCGGGTATAGCGAGCAGTACTTC. The encoded protein is CASTTGTSGYSEQYF.

The chain employs TRBV19 and TRBJ2-7, with TRBD2 identical over 7 bases. CDR1 is LNHDA, CDR2 SQIVND, per germline (reference sequence). The CDR3 runs 13 residues. V dropped 6 bases and J dropped 0; count of bases not matched to a gene: 2. The CDR3, as DNA: TGTGCCAGTAGCGGGACTAACTCCTACGAGCAGTACTTC. It translates to CASSGTNSYEQYF.

The chain uses TRBV3-1 (or the pseudogene TRBV3-2) and TRBJ1-1, with D unclear. This CDR3 has 13 residues. Germline CDR1 and CDR2: LGHDT and YNNKEL (reference sequence). V was clipped by 7 bases and J by 0 bases, with 9 bases between them. CDR3 sequence reads: CASTRALNTEAFF. The CDR3 nucleotides are TGTGCCAGCACGAGGGCCTTGAACACTGAAGCTTTCTTT.

The chain carries TRBV27 and TRBJ2-2, with D tentatively TRBD2 (5 bases). With 2 bases removed from V and 5 bases from J, the gap between germline ends came to 6 bases. Per germline, CDR1 MNHEY and CDR2 SMNVEV (reference sequence). This CDR3 region has 13 residues. The DNA of the CDR3 is TGTGCCAGCAGTTTACCGGGGACCGGGGAGCTGTTTTTT. This codes for CASSLPGTGELFF.

This chain links TRBV13 with TRBJ1-1; D not resolved. Germline assignment: CDR1 PRHDT and CDR2 FYEKMQ (reference sequence). This CDR3 has 14 amino acids. Trimming removed 2 bases at V and 1 base at J, with 8 bases between. CDR3 sequence (DNA): TGTGCCAGCAGCTTACAATTCAAGAACACTGAAGCTTTCTTT. This codes for CASSLQFKNTEAFF.

The gene calls are TRBV10-3 and TRBJ2-2; D remains ambiguous. The CDR3 is 13 amino acids. Germline V gene sequence: CDR1 ENHRY, CDR2 SYGVKD. Trimming cost V 11 bases and J 5 bases, with 15 bases left between them. CDR3 DNA: TGTGCCCATTCGGTAACCCGGACCGGGGAGCTGTTTTTT. This sequence encodes CAHSVTRTGELFF.

The chain is built from TRBV5-6 and TRBJ2-1; 10 positions agree with TRBD1. The CDR3 runs 17 residues. The ends lost 3 bases at V and 4 bases at J; junction bases unmatched: 10. Germline CDR1 and CDR2: SGHDT and YYEEEE. The CDR3, as DNA: TGTGCCAGCAGCTCTAGAGGGGGACAGGGGATTTACAATGAGCAGTTCTTC. Translating gives CASSSRGGQGIYNEQFF.

This clone showed up many times. The rearrangement joins TRBV7-3 to TRBJ2-2; D might be TRBD2 (5 bases). The CDR3 extends over 14 amino acids. V was trimmed by 5 bases and J by 5 bases, leaving 12 bases between them. Per the germline V gene, CDR1 is SGHTA and CDR2 is FQGTGA. The CDR3 DNA is TGTGCCAGCAGCGAAACCCCGGGGACCGGGGAGCTGTTTTTT. It codes for CASSETPGTGELFF.

V usage is TRBV28 and J usage is TRBJ2-3, with 9 bases that match TRBD2. The CDR3 totals 15 residues. Germline CDR1 is MDHEN and CDR2 is SYDVKM. Trimming removed 6 bases from V and 2 bases from J; junction bases left unmatched: 6. CDR3 amino acids: CASSSAGLATDTQYF. As DNA, the CDR3 is TGTGCCAGCAGCTCTGCGGGACTAGCCACAGATACGCAGTATTTT.

The chain combines TRBV4-3 with TRBJ2-3; 9 bases fit TRBD1. CDR1 and CDR2 (germline): LGHNA, YSLEER. This CDR3 has 16 residues. The V segment lost 1 base and the J segment 4 bases; nucleotides outside the gene matches: 6. In nucleotides, the CDR3 is TGCGCCAGCAGCCAAGGGACAGGGGTATTGTCAGATACGCAGTATTTT. Translating gives CASSQGTGVLSDTQYF.

This clone appeared many times. This chain links TRBV7-2 with TRBJ2-7; maybe TRBD2 (6 bases). In germline, CDR1 is SGHTA, CDR2 FQGNSA. The CDR3 contains 16 residues. Trimming left V 4 bases short and J 3 bases short, with 19 bases between. The CDR3 DNA is TGTGCCAGCAGCTCGAGCGTGAGCCTAGCGTACTACGAGCAGTACTTC. Protein: CASSSSVSLAYYEQYF.

This chain joins TRBV12-3 or TRBV12-4 and TRBJ1-1; 8 nucleotides align to TRBD1. The CDR3 covers 13 residues. V was pared by 5 bases and J by 6 bases, with 5 bases of the junction left unmatched. In DNA, the CDR3 is TGTGCCAGCAGTCCGGACAGGGAAGCTGAAGCTTTCTTT. Amino acid sequence: CASSPDREAEAFF.

The rearrangement links TRBV5-6 to TRBJ2-2, with D perhaps matching TRBD2 (6 bases). Per the germline V gene, CDR1 is SGHDT and CDR2 is YYEEEE. CDR3 length equals 14 residues. Trimming removed 0 bases from V and 8 bases from J, with 11 bases in between. The CDR3 nucleotides read TGTGCCAGCAGCTTGGATACGGGGAGGGGGGAGCTGTTTTTT. Amino acid sequence: CASSLDTGRGELFF.

The CDR3 nucleotides are TGTGCCAGCAGCTTGGCAATCGGGCGCGGGGTGGAGACGCAGTATTTT. As protein: CASSLAIGRGVETQYF. The chain uses TRBV5-4 and TRBJ2-3; the D gene is possibly TRBD2 (6 bases). The CDR3 extends over 16 amino acids. Looked up from germline, CDR1 is SGHNT and CDR2 is YYREEE (reference sequence). Trimming shortened V by 0 bases and J by 9 bases, and 20 bases separated the two germline ends.

The chain employs TRBV19 and TRBJ2-5, with TRBD1 matching over 10 bases. The germline gives CDR1 LNHDA, CDR2 SQIVND (reference sequence). V shed 1 base and J 0 bases; nucleotides not matched to a gene: 8. This CDR3 has 18 residues. Here the CDR3 reads CASSIGARTGGHQETQYF. CDR3 sequence (DNA): TGTGCCAGTAGTATAGGGGCCCGGACAGGGGGACACCAAGAGACCCAGTACTTC.

This chain connects TRBV18 to TRBJ2-4; 9 nucleotides line up with TRBD1. Trimming removed 0 bases from V and 6 bases from J; junction bases left unmatched: 3. The length of the CDR3 is 15 residues. Germline loops: CDR1 KGHSH, CDR2 LQKENI. The CDR3 DNA is TGTGCCAGCTCACCACCGGGACAGGGCCTAAACATTCAGTACTTC. It codes for CASSPPGQGLNIQYF.

J is TRBJ1-1 and V is TRBV12-3 or TRBV12-4; D is ambiguous. Trimming shortened V by 3 bases and J by 8 bases, and 7 bases separated the two germline ends. The CDR3 covers 11 residues. The CDR3, as DNA: TGTGCCAGCAGTTTGGGCGCCGAAGCTTTCTTT. Translating it yields CASSLGAEAFF.

This rearrangement joins TRBV4-1 to TRBJ1-1; D not resolved. This CDR3 region has 13 residues. Germline V gives CDR1 MGHRA, CDR2 YSYEKL. Between the trimmed V and J ends, which lost 0 bases and 2 bases, there was a span of 4 bases. CDR3 loop: CASSQEANTEAFF. CDR3 sequence (DNA): TGCGCCAGCAGCCAAGAGGCAAACACTGAAGCTTTCTTT.